This paragraph covers one TCR beta chain sequence. One junction end does not reproduce the germline sequence, and a read error may be involved. As originally analysed: Amplification of reference gene primers provided the estimated nucleated cell counts. Clones were read by immunoSEQ multiplex PCR, and TCRdb kept only the in-frame ones, dropping some. That table furnishes V, J and clone size, whereas the DNA furnished D and trimming. The data show around 140,000 clones, roughly 84% seen once. These data belong to a study of blood T cell repertoires in COVID-19. Study information: The United States, Italy and Spain supplied acute and convalescent COVID-19 samples.

CDR1 is MGHDK, CDR2 SYGVNS, per germline. This CDR3 has 18 residues. This TCR came from a woman aged 55-70 years with acute or convalescent COVID-19. The source material was peripheral blood. The V gene is TRBV25-1, the J gene TRBJ2-2; D is possibly TRBD2 (6 bases). CDR3 sequence (DNA): TGTGCCAGCAGTGGTCCCTCGCGGGGAGGCTTGAACGCCGGGGAGCTGTTTTTT. Encoded protein: CASSGPSRGGLNAGELFF. Full variable domain (missing parts from reference TRBV25-1 and TRBJ2-2): EADIYQTPRYLVIGTGKKITLECSQTMGHDKMYWYQQDPGMELHLIHYSYGVNSTEKGDLSSESTVSRIRTEHFPLTLESARPSHTSQYLCASSGPSRGGLNAGELFFGEGSRLTVL.